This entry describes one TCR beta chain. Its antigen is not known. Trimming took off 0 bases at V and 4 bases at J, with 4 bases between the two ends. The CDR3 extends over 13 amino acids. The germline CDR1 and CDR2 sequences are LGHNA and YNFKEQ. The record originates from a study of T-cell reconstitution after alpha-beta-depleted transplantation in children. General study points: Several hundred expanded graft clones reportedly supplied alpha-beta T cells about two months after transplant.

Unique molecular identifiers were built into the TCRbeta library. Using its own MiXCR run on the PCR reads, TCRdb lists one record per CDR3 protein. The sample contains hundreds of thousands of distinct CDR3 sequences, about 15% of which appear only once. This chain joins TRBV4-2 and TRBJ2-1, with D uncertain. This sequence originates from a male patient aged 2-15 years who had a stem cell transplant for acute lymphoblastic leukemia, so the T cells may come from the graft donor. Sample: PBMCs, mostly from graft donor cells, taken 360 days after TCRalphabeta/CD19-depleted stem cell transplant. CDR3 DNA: TGTGCCAGCAGCCAAGATTGGTACAATGAGCAGTTCTTC. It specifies CASSQDWYNEQFF.